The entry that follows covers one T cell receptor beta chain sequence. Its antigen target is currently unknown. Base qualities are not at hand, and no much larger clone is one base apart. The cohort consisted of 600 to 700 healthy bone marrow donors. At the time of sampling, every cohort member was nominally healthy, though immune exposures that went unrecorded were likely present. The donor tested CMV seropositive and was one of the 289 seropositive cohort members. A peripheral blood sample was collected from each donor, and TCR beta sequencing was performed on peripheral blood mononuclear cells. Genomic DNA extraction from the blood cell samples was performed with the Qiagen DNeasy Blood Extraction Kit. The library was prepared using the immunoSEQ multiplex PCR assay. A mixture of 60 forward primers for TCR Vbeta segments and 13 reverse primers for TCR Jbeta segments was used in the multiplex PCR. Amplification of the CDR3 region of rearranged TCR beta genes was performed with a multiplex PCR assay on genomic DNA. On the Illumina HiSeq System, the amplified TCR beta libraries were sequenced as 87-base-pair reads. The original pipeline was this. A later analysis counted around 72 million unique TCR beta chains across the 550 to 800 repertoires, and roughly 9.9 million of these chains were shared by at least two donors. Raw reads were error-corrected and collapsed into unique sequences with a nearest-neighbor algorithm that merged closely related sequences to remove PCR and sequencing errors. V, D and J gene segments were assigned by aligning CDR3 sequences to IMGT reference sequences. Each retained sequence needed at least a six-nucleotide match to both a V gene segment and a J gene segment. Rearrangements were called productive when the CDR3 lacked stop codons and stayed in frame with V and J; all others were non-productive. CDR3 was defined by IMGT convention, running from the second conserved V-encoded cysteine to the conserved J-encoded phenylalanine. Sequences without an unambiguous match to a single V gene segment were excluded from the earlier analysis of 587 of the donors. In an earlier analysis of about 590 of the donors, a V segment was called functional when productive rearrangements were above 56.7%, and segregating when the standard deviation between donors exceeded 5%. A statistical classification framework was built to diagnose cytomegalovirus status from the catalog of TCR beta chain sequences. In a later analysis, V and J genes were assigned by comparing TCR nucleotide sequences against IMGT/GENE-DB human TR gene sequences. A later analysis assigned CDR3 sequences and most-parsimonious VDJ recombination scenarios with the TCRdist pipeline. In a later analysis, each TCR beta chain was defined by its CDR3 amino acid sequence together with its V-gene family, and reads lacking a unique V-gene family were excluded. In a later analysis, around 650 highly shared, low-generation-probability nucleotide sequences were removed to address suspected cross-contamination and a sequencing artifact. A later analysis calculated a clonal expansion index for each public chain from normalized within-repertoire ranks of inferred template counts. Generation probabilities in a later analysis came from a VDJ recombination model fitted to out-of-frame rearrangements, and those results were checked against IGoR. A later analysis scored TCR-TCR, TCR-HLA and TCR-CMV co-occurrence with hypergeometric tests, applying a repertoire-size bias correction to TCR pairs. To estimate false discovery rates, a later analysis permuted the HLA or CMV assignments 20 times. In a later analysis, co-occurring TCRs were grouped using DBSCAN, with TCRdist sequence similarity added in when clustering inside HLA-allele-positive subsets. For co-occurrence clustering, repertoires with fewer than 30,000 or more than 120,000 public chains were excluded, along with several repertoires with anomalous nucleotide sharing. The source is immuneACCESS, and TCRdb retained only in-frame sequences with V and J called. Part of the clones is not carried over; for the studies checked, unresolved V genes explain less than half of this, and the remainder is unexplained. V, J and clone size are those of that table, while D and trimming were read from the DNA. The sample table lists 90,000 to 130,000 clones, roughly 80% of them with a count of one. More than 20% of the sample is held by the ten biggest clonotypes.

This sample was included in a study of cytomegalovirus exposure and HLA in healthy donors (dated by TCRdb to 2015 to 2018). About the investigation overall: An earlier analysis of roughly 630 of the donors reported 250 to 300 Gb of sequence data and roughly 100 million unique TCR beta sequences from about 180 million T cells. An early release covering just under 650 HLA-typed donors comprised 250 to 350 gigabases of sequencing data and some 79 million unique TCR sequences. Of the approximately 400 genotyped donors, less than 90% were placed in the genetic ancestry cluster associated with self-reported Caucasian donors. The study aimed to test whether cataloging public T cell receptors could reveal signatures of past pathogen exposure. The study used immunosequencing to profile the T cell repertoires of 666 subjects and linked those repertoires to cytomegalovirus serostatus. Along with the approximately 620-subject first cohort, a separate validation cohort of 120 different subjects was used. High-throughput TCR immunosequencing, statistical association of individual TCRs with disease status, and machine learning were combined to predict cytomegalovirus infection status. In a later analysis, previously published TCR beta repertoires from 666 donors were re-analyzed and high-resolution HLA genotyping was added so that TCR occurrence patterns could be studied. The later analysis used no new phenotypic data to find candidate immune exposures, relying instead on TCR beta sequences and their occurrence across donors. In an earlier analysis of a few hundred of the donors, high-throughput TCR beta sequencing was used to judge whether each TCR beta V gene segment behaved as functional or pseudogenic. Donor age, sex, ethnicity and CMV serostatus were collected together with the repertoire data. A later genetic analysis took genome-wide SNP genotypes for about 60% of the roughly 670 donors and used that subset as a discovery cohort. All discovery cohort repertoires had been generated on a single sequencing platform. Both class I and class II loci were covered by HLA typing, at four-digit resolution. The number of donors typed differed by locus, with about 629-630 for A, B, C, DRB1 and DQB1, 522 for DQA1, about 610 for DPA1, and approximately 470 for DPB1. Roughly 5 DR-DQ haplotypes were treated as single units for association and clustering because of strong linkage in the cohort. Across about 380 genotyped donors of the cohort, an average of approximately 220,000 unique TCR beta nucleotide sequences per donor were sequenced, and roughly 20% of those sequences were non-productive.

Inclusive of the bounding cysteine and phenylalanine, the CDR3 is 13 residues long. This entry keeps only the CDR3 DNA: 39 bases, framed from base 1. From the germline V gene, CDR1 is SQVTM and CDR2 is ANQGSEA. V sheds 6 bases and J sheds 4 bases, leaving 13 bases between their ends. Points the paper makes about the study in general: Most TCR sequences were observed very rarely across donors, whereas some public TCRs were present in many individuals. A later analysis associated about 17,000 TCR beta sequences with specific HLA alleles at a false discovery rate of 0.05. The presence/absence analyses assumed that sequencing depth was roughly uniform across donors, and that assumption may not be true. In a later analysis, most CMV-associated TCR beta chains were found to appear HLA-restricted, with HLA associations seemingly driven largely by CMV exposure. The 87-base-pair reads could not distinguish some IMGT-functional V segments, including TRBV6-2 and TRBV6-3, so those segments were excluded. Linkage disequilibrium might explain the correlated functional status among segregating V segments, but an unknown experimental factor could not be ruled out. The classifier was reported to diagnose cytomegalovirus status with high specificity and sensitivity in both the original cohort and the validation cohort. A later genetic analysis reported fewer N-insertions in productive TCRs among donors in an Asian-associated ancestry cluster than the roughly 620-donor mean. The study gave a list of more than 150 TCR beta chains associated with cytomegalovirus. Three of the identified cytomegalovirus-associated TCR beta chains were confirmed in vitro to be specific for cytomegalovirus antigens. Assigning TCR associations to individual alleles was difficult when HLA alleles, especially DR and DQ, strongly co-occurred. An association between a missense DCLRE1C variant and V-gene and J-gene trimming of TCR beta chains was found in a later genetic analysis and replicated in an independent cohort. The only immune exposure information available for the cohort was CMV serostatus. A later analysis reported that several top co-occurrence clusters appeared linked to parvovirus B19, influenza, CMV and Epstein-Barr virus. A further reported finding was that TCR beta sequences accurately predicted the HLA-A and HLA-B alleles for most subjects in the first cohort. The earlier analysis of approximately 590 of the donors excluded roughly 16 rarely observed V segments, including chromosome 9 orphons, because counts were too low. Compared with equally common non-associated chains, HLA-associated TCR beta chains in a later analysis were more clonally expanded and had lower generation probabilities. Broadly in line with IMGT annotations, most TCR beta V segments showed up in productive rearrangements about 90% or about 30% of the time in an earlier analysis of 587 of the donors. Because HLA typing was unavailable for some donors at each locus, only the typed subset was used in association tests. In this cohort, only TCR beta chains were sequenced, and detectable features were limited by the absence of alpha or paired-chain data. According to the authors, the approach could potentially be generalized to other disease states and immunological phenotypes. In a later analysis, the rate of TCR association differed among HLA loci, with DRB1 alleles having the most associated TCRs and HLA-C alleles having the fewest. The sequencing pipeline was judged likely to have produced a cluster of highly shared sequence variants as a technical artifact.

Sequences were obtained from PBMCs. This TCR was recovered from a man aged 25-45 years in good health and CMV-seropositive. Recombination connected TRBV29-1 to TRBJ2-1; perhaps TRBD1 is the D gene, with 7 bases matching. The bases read TGCAGCGTGGAGGAGGGGGCTTACAATGAGCAGTTCTTC. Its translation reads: CSVEEGAYNEQFF.